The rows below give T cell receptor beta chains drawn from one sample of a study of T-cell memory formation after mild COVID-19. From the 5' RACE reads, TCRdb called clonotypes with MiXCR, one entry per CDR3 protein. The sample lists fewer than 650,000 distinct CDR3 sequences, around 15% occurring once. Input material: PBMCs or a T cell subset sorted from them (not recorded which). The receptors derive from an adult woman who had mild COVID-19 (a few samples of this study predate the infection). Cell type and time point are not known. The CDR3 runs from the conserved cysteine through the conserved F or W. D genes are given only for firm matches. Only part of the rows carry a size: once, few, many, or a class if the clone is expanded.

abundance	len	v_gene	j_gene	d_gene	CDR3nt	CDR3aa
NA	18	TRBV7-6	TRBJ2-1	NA	TGTGCCAGCAGCTTACCAACATCGGGGGGCCAGGCCTACAATGAGCAGTTCTTC	CASSLPTSGGQAYNEQFF
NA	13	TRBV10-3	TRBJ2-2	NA	TGTGCCATCAGAGGGGACCTCACCGGGGAGCTGTTTTTT	CAIRGDLTGELFF
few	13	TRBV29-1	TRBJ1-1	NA	TGCAGCGTTGCTAGGGGACCAAACACTGAAGCTTTCTTT	CSVARGPNTEAFF
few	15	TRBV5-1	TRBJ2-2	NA	TGCGCCAGCAGCTCGGGTCGGGGGAACACCGGGGAGCTGTTTTTT	CASSSGRGNTGELFF
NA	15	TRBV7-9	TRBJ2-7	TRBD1	TGTGCCAGCAGCTTACTTGGGGACAGGGTATACGAGCAGTACTTC	CASSLLGDRVYEQYF
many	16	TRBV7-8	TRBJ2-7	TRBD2	TGTGCCAGCAGCCACCTGATTGGAGCGGGGGACCCCGAGCAGTACTTC	CASSHLIGAGDPEQYF
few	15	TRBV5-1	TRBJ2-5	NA	TGCGCCAGCAGCCCTAAGGGCCCGGGGCCGGAGACCCAGTACTTC	CASSPKGPGPETQYF
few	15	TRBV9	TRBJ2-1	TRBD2	TGTGCCAGCAGCGTAGCTACGGGGGGCTACAATGAGCAGTTCTTC	CASSVATGGYNEQFF
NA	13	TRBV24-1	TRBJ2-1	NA	TGTGCCACCAGTGACCCGCCAGGAAATGAGCAGTTCTTC	CATSDPPGNEQFF
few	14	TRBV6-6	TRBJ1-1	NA	TGTGCCAGCAGTCCACAGACCAGGGACACTGAAGCTTTCTTT	CASSPQTRDTEAFF
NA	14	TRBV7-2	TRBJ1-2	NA	TGTGCCAGCAGCTTAGAGACCCCAAACTATGGCTACACCTTC	CASSLETPNYGYTF
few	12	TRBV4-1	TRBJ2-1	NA	TGCGCCAGCAGCCAACCGAGCGGTGAGCAGTTCTTC	CASSQPSGEQFF
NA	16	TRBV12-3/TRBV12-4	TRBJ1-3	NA	TGTGCCAGCAGTCCGGTGATAAGCTCCTCTGGAAACACCATATATTTT	CASSPVISSSGNTIYF
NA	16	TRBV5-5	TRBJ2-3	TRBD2	TGTGCCAGCAGCCTACCGACTAGCGGGGTCACAGATACGCAGTATTTT	CASSLPTSGVTDTQYF
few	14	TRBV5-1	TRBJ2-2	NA	TGCGCCAGCAGCTTGACCAGATCCGGAGGGGAGCTGTTTTTT	CASSLTRSGGELFF
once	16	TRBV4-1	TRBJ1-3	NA	TGCGCCAGCAGCCAAGTAGGGGGAAACTCTGGAAACACCATATATTTT	CASSQVGGNSGNTIYF
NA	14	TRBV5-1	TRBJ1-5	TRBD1	TGCGCCAGCAGCATAACAGGGGGCGCCGTCCCCCAGCATTTT	CASSITGGAVPQHF
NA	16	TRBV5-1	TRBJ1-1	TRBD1	TGCGCCAGCAGCTTGCGGGGGACAGGGCTGAACACTGAAGCTTTCTTT	CASSLRGTGLNTEAFF
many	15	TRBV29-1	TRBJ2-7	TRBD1	TGCAGCGTAGATCGGACAGGGGGCTATGGATACGAGCAGTACTTC	CSVDRTGGYGYEQYF
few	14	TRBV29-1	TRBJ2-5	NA	TGCAGCGTTGAAAGTTGGAGGAGGGGGGAGACCCAGTACTTC	CSVESWRRGETQYF
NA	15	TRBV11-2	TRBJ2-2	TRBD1	TGTGCCAGCAGCCCATACAGGGGGCGGTTCGGGGAGCTGTTTTTT	CASSPYRGRFGELFF
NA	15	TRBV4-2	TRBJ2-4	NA	TGTGCCAGCAGCCAAGATCAGGGAACCAAAAACATTCAGTACTTC	CASSQDQGTKNIQYF
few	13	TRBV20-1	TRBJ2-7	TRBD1	TGCAGTAGCAACGGGCAGGGGGCTCACGAGCAGTACTTC	CSSNGQGAHEQYF
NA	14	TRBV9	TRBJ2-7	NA	TGTGCCAGCAGCGTAGATTGGGCGAGGAGAGAGCAGTACTTC	CASSVDWARREQYF
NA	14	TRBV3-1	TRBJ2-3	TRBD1	TGTGCCAGCAGCCAATCCCAGGGGGCCAATACGCAGTATTTT	CASSQSQGANTQYF
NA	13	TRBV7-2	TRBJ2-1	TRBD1	TGTGCCAGCAGCTTAGAACAGGGGAGTAAGCAGTTCTTC	CASSLEQGSKQFF
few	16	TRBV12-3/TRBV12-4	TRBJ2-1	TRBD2	TGTGCCAGCAGCCCTTGGACTAGCGGGAACAACAATGAGCAGTTCTTC	CASSPWTSGNNNEQFF
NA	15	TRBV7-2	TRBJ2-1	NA	TGTGCCAGCACAGGGGGACTAGTCGGGAACAATGAGCAGTTCTTC	CASTGGLVGNNEQFF
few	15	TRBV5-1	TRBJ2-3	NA	TGCGCCAGCAGCTTAATCGGGGACCCCACAGATACGCAGTATTTT	CASSLIGDPTDTQYF
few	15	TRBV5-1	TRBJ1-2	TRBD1	TGCGCCAGCAGCTCTTACGAGGACAGGGACTATGGCTACACCTTC	CASSSYEDRDYGYTF
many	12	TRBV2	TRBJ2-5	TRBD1	TGTGCCAGCAGTGGGGACAGCAACGCAGAGTACTTC	CASSGDSNAEYF
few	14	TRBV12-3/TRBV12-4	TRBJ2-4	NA	TGTGCCAGCAGTTTAACAGATACTAAAAACATTCAGTACTTC	CASSLTDTKNIQYF
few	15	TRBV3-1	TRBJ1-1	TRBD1	TGTGCCAGCAGCCAACCTAGACACAGGGGCACTGAAGCTTTCTTT	CASSQPRHRGTEAFF
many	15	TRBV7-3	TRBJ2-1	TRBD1	TGTGCCAGCAGCTTAACAGGGGGCGCGTTCAATGAGCAGTTCTTC	CASSLTGGAFNEQFF
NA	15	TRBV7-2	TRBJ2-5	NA	TGTGCCAGCAGCTTAGCGGGGACCCGCCAAGAGACCCAGTACTTC	CASSLAGTRQETQYF
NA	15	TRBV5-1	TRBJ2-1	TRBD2	TGCGCCAGCAGCTTGGTAGCGGGGGGGCAGAATGAGCAGTTCTTC	CASSLVAGGQNEQFF
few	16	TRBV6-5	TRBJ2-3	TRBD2	TGTGCCAGCAGTTACGTGACTAGCGGGGACACAGATACGCAGTATTTT	CASSYVTSGDTDTQYF
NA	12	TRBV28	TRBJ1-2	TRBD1	TGTGCCAGCAGTTCCAGGACAGGGGGCTACACCTTC	CASSSRTGGYTF
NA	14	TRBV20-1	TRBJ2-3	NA	TGCAGTGTCCAGAGGGGGGGTCGGGCAGATACGCAGTATTTT	CSVQRGGRADTQYF
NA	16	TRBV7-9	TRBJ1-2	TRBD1	TGTGCCAGCAGTCAAAGAGGGACAGTCTCTAACTATGGCTACACCTTC	CASSQRGTVSNYGYTF